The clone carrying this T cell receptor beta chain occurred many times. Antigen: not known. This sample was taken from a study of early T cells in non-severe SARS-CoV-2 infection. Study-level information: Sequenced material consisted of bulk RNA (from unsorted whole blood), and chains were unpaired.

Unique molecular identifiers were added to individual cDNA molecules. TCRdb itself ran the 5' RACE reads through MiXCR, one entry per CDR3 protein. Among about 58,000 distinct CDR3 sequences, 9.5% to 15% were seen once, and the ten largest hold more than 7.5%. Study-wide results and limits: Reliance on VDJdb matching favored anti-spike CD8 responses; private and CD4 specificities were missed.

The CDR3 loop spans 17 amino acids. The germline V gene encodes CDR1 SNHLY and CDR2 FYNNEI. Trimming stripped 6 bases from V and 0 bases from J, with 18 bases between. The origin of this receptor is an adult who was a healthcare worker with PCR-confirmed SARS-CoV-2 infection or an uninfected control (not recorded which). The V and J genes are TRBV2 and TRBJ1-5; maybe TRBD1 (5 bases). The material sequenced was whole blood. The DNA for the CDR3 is TGTGCCAGCAGACAGGACGGGTCCCTGTATAGCAATCAGCCCCAGCATTTT. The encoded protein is CASRQDGSLYSNQPQHF. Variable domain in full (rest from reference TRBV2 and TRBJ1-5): EPEVTQTPSHQVTQMGQEVILRCVPISNHLYFYWYRQILGQKVEFLVSFYNNEISEKSEIFDDQFSVERPDGSNFTLKIRSTKLEDSAMYFCASRQDGSLYSNQPQHFGDGTRLSIL.